These 27 T cell receptor beta chains originate from one sample sequenced in a study of identical twins. MiXCR, run by TCRdb on the 5' RACE reads, gives a single entry per CDR3 protein. Found here are some 790,000 distinct CDR3 sequences, roughly 18% of them singletons; the top ten hold roughly 13%. Separately, the same data were catalogued under a study of T cells expressing NK-cell markers.

The sample taken for sequencing was PBMCs. These receptors were collected from a young woman in good health.

J is TRBJ2-1 and V is TRBV12-3 or TRBV12-4, with D tentatively TRBD1 (6 bases). V was shortened by 7 bases and J by 5 bases, with 12 bases between the two germline ends. The CDR3 has 13 residues. The CDR3, as DNA: TGTGCCAGCACCCTAGGGGGAAACAATGAGCAGTTCTTC. Translating gives CASTLGGNNEQFF.

This chain joins TRBV29-1 and TRBJ2-1; D remains unclear. Germline CDR1 reads SQVTM; CDR2 reads ANQGSEA. V was cut by 2 bases and J by 7 bases, with 12 bases left in between. The CDR3 loop spans 13 amino acids. Written as DNA, the CDR3 is TGCAGCGTTGAAAGCGCTCAAGCTAATGAGCAGTTCTTC. It translates to CSVESAQANEQFF.

This clonotype was observed a few times. The CDR3 coding sequence is TGTGCCAGCAGTGACCAACCGGGCGCGCCGGATGAGCAGTTCTTC. Translating it yields CASSDQPGAPDEQFF. The chain is built from TRBV25-1 and TRBJ2-1, with unresolved D. The germline gives CDR1 MGHDK, CDR2 SYGVNS. The CDR3 loop spans 15 amino acids. The V end lost 3 bases, the J end lost 8 bases, and 17 bases lay between the germline ends.

A word on this clonotype: An end of the junction does not agree with germline; a read error may underlie this. The genes are TRBV20-1 and TRBJ2-7, with D uncertain. Germline CDR1 reads DFQATT; CDR2 reads SNEGSKA (reference sequence). The CDR3 runs 12 residues. CDR3 loop: CSAKSPTYGQYF. The CDR3 nucleotides read TGCAGTGCCAAATCCCCTACTTACGGGCAGTACTTC.

The rearrangement uses TRBV3-1 and TRBJ2-7, with 7 bases that match TRBD2. V was clipped by 2 bases and J by 2 bases; unmatched bases: 0. The CDR3 extends over 13 amino acids. Germline CDR1 reads LGHDT; CDR2 reads YNNKEL (reference sequence). CDR3 sequence reads: CASSQRGAYEQYF. The CDR3 region has the DNA TGTGCCAGCAGCCAACGGGGGGCCTACGAGCAGTACTTC.

This clonotype appeared a few times. The chain carries TRBV3-1 and TRBJ2-1; tentatively, D is TRBD1 (5 bases). The CDR3 extends over 18 amino acids. V was pared by 2 bases and J by 0 bases, with 17 bases between. Germline CDR1 LGHDT, CDR2 YNNKEL (reference sequence). The CDR3 coding sequence is TGTGCCAGCAGCCAAAGGAGAGGAGACAGACGCTCCTACAATGAGCAGTTCTTC. It specifies CASSQRRGDRRSYNEQFF.

This clonotype was counted many times. This chain uses TRBV12-3 or TRBV12-4 with TRBJ2-7, with unresolved D. Between the trimmed V and J ends, which lost 3 bases and 4 bases, there was a span of 10 bases. This CDR3 spans 13 amino acids. The chain's CDR3 is CASSFHGRYEQYF. Here the CDR3 DNA reads TGTGCCAGCAGTTTCCATGGGCGATACGAGCAGTACTTC.

This clonotype was seen a handful of times. The V and J genes are TRBV25-1 and TRBJ2-1; TRBD1 or TRBD2 may be the D gene (7 bases each). The V and J ends lost 4 bases and 6 bases respectively, with 16 bases between them. Germline assignment: CDR1 MGHDK and CDR2 SYGVNS. This CDR3 contains 15 residues. The chain's CDR3 is CASSARQGLFNEQFF. In nucleotides, the CDR3 is TGTGCCAGCAGTGCCAGACAGGGACTATTCAATGAGCAGTTCTTC.

This clonotype has a single count. The chain links TRBV10-3 to TRBJ2-3, with TRBD1 matching 12 bases. There are 13 residues in the CDR3. V was clipped by 10 bases and J by 6 bases; unmatched bases: 5. Germline V gene sequence: CDR1 ENHRY, CDR2 SYGVKD. DNA for the CDR3: TGTGCCACCGGGACAGGGGGCGCGGATACGCAGTATTTT. As protein: CATGTGGADTQYF.

This clonotype was found a few times. The chain uses TRBV7-9 and TRBJ2-7; 7 positions match TRBD1. With V trimmed by 11 bases and J by 3 bases, 10 bases remained unmatched. The V gene's germline CDR1 is SEHNR and CDR2 FQNEAQ (reference sequence). This CDR3 is built from 13 residues. The CDR3 loop reads CAFHHAGGYEQYF. The CDR3 nucleotides read TGTGCCTTCCACCACGCAGGGGGCTACGAGCAGTACTTC.

The chain has TRBV9 and TRBJ1-4; 7 bases agree with TRBD1. Germline V CDR1 and CDR2: SGDLS, YYNGEE. Trimming removed 1 base from V and 8 bases from J; junction bases left unmatched: 14. CDR3 size: 17 residues. This CDR3 reads CASSVSPQGGKKEKLFF. CDR3 nucleotide sequence: TGTGCCAGCAGCGTATCGCCTCAGGGGGGGAAAAAAGAAAAACTGTTTTTT.

V is TRBV20-1 and J is TRBJ1-2; D not resolved. V lost 4 bases to trimming and J lost 3 bases, with 12 bases between them. The CDR3 sequence is 13 residues long. Germline loops: CDR1 DFQATT, CDR2 SNEGSKA (reference sequence). The DNA of the CDR3 is TGCAGTGCTAAGGAGCAAAGGGACTATGGCTACACCTTC. Its translation is CSAKEQRDYGYTF.

This rearrangement joins TRBV7-9 to TRBJ2-7, with TRBD2 as a possible D gene (7 bases). Germline-derived CDR1 and CDR2 are SEHNR and FQNEAQ (reference sequence). This CDR3 contains 16 residues. Trimming shortened V by 5 bases and J by 2 bases, and 19 bases separated the two germline ends. The CDR3 reads CASSRLAGAVPYEQYF. The CDR3 nucleotides read TGTGCCAGCAGCCGATTGGCGGGGGCCGTACCCTACGAGCAGTACTTC.

This clonotype was detected a few times. The CDR3 region is CASSSHGKPTDQPQHF. The DNA of the CDR3 is TGTGCCAGCAGCTCACACGGGAAGCCGACGGATCAGCCCCAGCATTTT. This chain links TRBV27 with TRBJ1-5; no clear D gene. In germline, CDR1 is MNHEY, CDR2 SMNVEV (reference sequence). V lost 6 bases, J lost 5 bases, and 20 bases lay in between. The CDR3 runs to 16 residues.

The J gene is TRBJ2-2, the V gene TRBV29-1; the match to TRBD2 covers 11 bases. The V and J ends lost 7 bases and 4 bases, in that order; junction bases with no gene match: 5. The CDR3 consists of 14 residues. Germline CDR1 is SQVTM and CDR2 is ANQGSEA. CDR3 nucleotide sequence: TGCAGCGCTGGGCTAGCGGGAGGCACCGGGGAGCTGTTTTTT. Translating it yields CSAGLAGGTGELFF.

The CDR3: CASSPEPPSEQFF. CDR3 coding DNA: TGTGCCAGCAGTCCGGAGCCCCCCAGTGAGCAGTTCTTC. The rearrangement links TRBV6-2 or TRBV6-3 to TRBJ2-1; D is ambiguous. CDR3 length: 13 residues. Trimming shortened V by 5 bases and J by 9 bases, and 14 bases separated the two germline ends. Germline assignment: CDR1 MNHEY and CDR2 SVGEGT.

V and J are TRBV29-1 and TRBJ2-7, with 10 bases matching TRBD1. Germline V gene lookup returns CDR1 SQVTM and CDR2 ANQGSEA. V lost 6 bases to trimming and J lost 7 bases; unmatched junction nucleotides: 9. The length of the CDR3 is 13 residues. CDR3 nucleotides: TGCAGCGTGGTTGGACAGGGGGTAAGGGAGCAGTACTTC. The encoded protein is CSVVGQGVREQYF.

This clonotype has just a few counts. The chain combines TRBV20-1 with TRBJ2-1, with D possibly matching TRBD2 (5 bases). Trimming took off 3 bases at V and 0 bases at J, with 15 bases between the two ends. This CDR3 region has 16 residues. CDR1 is DFQATT and CDR2 is SNEGSKA in the germline V gene (reference sequence). The CDR3 spells CSARHTLALSYNEQFF. In DNA form, the CDR3 reads TGCAGTGCTAGGCACACTCTAGCCCTCTCCTACAATGAGCAGTTCTTC.

This clonotype was counted only a few times. This chain connects TRBV12-3 or TRBV12-4 to TRBJ2-7; a possible D gene is TRBD2 (5 bases). Trimming took 8 bases from V and 2 from J, leaving 10 bases between them. This CDR3 has 12 residues. CDR3 in amino acids: CASSGGPYEQYF. CDR3 nucleotides: TGTGCCAGCTCCGGAGGCCCCTACGAGCAGTACTTC.

This clonotype was seen at least ten times. This chain uses TRBV6-4 with TRBJ2-2, with 10 bases that match TRBD2. The CDR3 has 16 residues. The junction had 3 bases not matched to a gene; V was cut back by 2 bases and J by 3 bases. CDR1 is MRHNA and CDR2 is SNTAGT in the germline V gene. The CDR3 nucleotides are TGTGCCAGCAGTGACAACAGCGGGGGGGACACCGGGGAGCTGTTTTTT. This encodes CASSDNSGGDTGELFF.

Only a few counts were recorded for this clonotype. One end of the junction does not line up with germline, which may come from a read error. The J gene is TRBJ2-7, the V gene TRBV7-7, with 7 bases aligning to TRBD2. The CDR3 has 16 residues. Germline lookup yields CDR1 SSHAT and CDR2 FNYEAQ (reference sequence). CDR3: CASSLAHRAGSYEQYF. The CDR3 DNA sequence: TGTGCTAGCAGCTTAGCGCATCGAGCGGGGTCCTACGAGCAGTACTTC.

This clonotype came up a few times. This chain links TRBV7-9 with TRBJ2-5; possibly TRBD1 or TRBD2 for D (6 bases each). V was shortened by 5 bases and J by 5 bases, with 18 bases between the two germline ends. This CDR3 is 15 amino acids long. Per the germline V gene, CDR1 is SEHNR and CDR2 is FQNEAQ (reference sequence). The CDR3 loop reads CASSKVGGSEETQYF. In nucleotides, the CDR3 is TGTGCCAGCAGCAAAGTAGGGGGGTCAGAGGAGACCCAGTACTTC.

This clonotype was detected only a few times. The V call is TRBV5-6, the J call TRBJ1-4; D is ambiguous. The V end was cut by 4 bases, the J end by 5 bases, with 12 bases between. The CDR3 consists of 14 residues. Germline V CDR1 and CDR2: SGHDT, YYEEEE. The CDR3 reads CASSERRINEKLFF. CDR3 nucleotides: TGTGCCAGCAGCGAACGACGTATCAATGAAAAACTGTTTTTT.

This chain joins TRBV2 and TRBJ2-7, with 8 bases matching TRBD2. Germline V gene lookup returns CDR1 SNHLY and CDR2 FYNNEI. This CDR3 comprises 15 residues. Trimming removed 4 bases from V and 2 bases from J; junction bases left unmatched: 7. CDR3 DNA sequence: TGTGCCAGCAGTGCAGGTGGCGGGGGGACCTACGAGCAGTACTTC. It specifies CASSAGGGGTYEQYF. The whole variable domain, remainder taken from reference TRBV2 and TRBJ2-7, is EPEVTQTPSHQVTQMGQEVILRCVPISNHLYFYWYRQILGQKVEFLVSFYNNEISEKSEIFDDQFSVERPDGSNFTLKIRSTKLEDSAMYFCASSAGGGGTYEQYFGPGTRLTVT.

In this sample, this clonotype turned up a few times. The rearrangement links TRBV6-2 or TRBV6-3 to TRBJ2-1, with 7 bases matching TRBD1. Per germline, CDR1 MNHEY and CDR2 SVGEGT. Unmatched junction bases numbered 2, after V lost 2 bases and J lost 10 bases. This CDR3 has 12 residues. CDR3 loop: CASSYRGPEQFF. CDR3 nucleotide sequence: TGTGCCAGCAGTTACAGGGGGCCAGAGCAGTTCTTC.

This clonotype was picked up a small number of times. The V call is TRBV29-1, the J call TRBJ1-2; TRBD1 matches at 9 bases. Germline CDR1 is SQVTM and CDR2 is ANQGSEA. V lost 7 bases to trimming and J lost 3 bases; unmatched junction nucleotides: 6. This CDR3 is built from 13 residues. The CDR3 spells CSAGTGRHYGYTF. In DNA form, the CDR3 reads TGCAGCGCTGGGACAGGGCGACACTATGGCTACACCTTC.

This chain links TRBV6-5 with TRBJ2-1; 9 nucleotides line up with TRBD1. The CDR3 covers 16 residues. The trim removed 2 bases at V and 10 bases at J, leaving 12 bases unmatched. The V gene's germline CDR1 is MNHEY and CDR2 SVGAGI. This CDR3 reads CASSYRINRGRGEQFF. In nucleotides, the CDR3 is TGTGCCAGCAGTTACCGAATTAACAGGGGGCGCGGGGAGCAGTTCTTC.